One sample yielded the 10 T cell receptor beta chains listed below, sequenced in a study of cytomegalovirus exposure and HLA in healthy donors. Primers for the PCR totalled 60 Vbeta and 13 Jbeta. TCRdb keeps only in-frame clones here, not all; method: immunoSEQ multiplex PCR. The repertoire holds around 70,000 clones, with about 75% as singletons. Sequencing was performed on PBMCs. The receptors were sampled from a man between 65 and 80 years old in good health and CMV-seronegative.

The chain uses TRBV6-5 and TRBJ1-1; TRBD1 is a possible D gene (5 bases). Per the germline V gene, CDR1 is MNHEY and CDR2 is SVGAGI. V gave up 6 bases and J gave up 0 bases, with 8 bases separating them. The CDR3 extends over 13 amino acids. CDR3 loop: CASSRQMNTEAFF. DNA for the CDR3: TGTGCCAGCAGCAGACAGATGAACACTGAAGCTTTCTTT.

CDR3 nucleotides: TGTGCCACCAGCAGAGATGGGGGGGTTGCCACAGATACGCAGTATTTT. The encoded protein is CATSRDGGVATDTQYF. The chain has TRBV15 and TRBJ2-3; 7 bases are a match to TRBD2. Germline V gives CDR1 LNHNV, CDR2 YYDKDF (reference sequence). With 0 bases clipped from V and 2 bases from J, the junction kept 5 bases outside the gene matches. The CDR3 is made up of 16 amino acids.

This sequence joins TRBV6-6 and TRBJ2-5, with 7 bases that match TRBD2. The V gene end was trimmed by 8 bases and the J gene end by 0 bases; junction bases not matched to a gene: 6. CDR1 and CDR2 from the germline V gene are MNHNY and SVGAGI (reference sequence). The length of the CDR3 is 14 residues. CDR3 DNA: TGTGCCAGCTGGGGGGGAAAGTACCAAGAGACCCAGTACTTC. Its translation is CASWGGKYQETQYF.

This chain uses TRBV9 with TRBJ1-4, with D possibly being TRBD1 (6 bases). Trimming pared 4 bases from V and 5 bases from J, leaving 18 bases between. The CDR3 spans 16 residues. From germline, CDR1 is SGDLS and CDR2 YYNGEE. The CDR3 DNA reads as TGTGCCAGCAGCCCCAGGACAGCCTTGGGGAATGAAAAACTGTTTTTT. Its protein product is CASSPRTALGNEKLFF.

The chain uses TRBV5-1 and TRBJ2-7; D not certain. Per germline, CDR1 SGHRS and CDR2 YFSETQ. This CDR3 contains 13 residues. Between the trimmed V and J ends, which lost 4 bases and 1 base, there was a span of 9 bases. DNA of the CDR3: TGCGCCAGCAGCCCCGACAATTCCTACGAGCAGTACTTC. Translation gives CASSPDNSYEQYF.

J is TRBJ1-6 and V is TRBV5-1; D perhaps matches TRBD1 (5 bases). The CDR3 contains 16 residues. The germline V gene has CDR1 SGHRS and CDR2 YFSETQ. Trimming shortened V by 4 bases and J by 10 bases, and 21 bases separated the two germline ends. This chain's CDR3 is CASSPTLRVQGSPLHF. Written as DNA, the CDR3 is TGCGCCAGCAGCCCGACGCTCAGGGTCCAAGGCTCACCCCTCCACTTT.

The chain carries TRBV11-2 and TRBJ2-6, with no clear D. The CDR3 contains 14 residues. Trimming took 6 bases from V and 2 from J, leaving 8 bases between them. Germline CDR1 is SGHAT and CDR2 is FQNNGV. CDR3: CASRTSPGANVLTF. The CDR3 DNA sequence: TGTGCCAGCAGGACAAGCCCTGGGGCCAACGTCCTGACTTTC.

This clone was observed once. The chain employs TRBV4-1 and TRBJ2-5; 16 positions match TRBD2. The DNA end is more similar to TRBJ2-7, so the J call may be wrong. Germline loops: CDR1 MGHRA, CDR2 YSYEKL. The CDR3 loop spans 18 amino acids. The CDR3 loop is CASSSGLAGGPGRNEQYF. As DNA, the CDR3 is TGCGCCAGCAGCTCGGGACTAGCGGGAGGGCCGGGAAGGAACGAGCAGTACTTC.

The chain recombines TRBV4-1 with TRBJ1-1, with D possibly being TRBD1 (5 bases). Germline lookup yields CDR1 MGHRA and CDR2 YSYEKL. Trimming took off 0 bases at V and 1 base at J, with 9 bases between the two ends. CDR3 length: 15 amino acids. The CDR3 nucleotides read TGCGCCAGCAGCCAAGATCCGACAGAGAACACTGAAGCTTTCTTT. Translated: CASSQDPTENTEAFF.

V usage is TRBV13 and J usage is TRBJ1-1; 10 bases agree with TRBD1. CDR3 size: 15 residues. Germline assignment: CDR1 PRHDT and CDR2 FYEKMQ (reference sequence). With V trimmed by 5 bases and J by 6 bases, 9 bases remained unmatched. The CDR3 DNA is TGTGCCAGCAGCAGAAGACAGGGGGCGTTATCTGAAGCTTTCTTT. Translated, it gives CASSRRQGALSEAFF.